This TCR beta chain appears in the sequencing data of a study of blood T cell repertoires in COVID-19. Study details: Sources were T cells, B-cell-depleted T cells, or PBMCs; the material itself was cDNA or gDNA.

Germline CDR1 and CDR2: KGHSH and LQKENI. This CDR3 region has 12 residues. V lost 3 bases, J lost 8 bases, and 3 bases stayed unmatched. This clone occurred a few times. The method was immunoSEQ multiplex PCR; TCRdb's version includes in-frame clones alone and lacks a portion of them. The sample shows roughly 80,000 clones, about 85% of them seen only once. The sequenced sample consisted of peripheral blood. V and J are TRBV18 and TRBJ1-2; 7 positions agree with TRBD1. This clonotype originated in a man in his fifties or sixties with active or convalescent COVID-19. This CDR3 is CASSPTGDGYTF. The CDR3 DNA follows: TGTGCCAGCTCACCCACAGGGGACGGCTACACCTTC.